The 29 T cell receptor beta chains given below trace back to one sample, sequenced in a study of OX40 agonist ivuxolimab in advanced cancers. TCRdb's copy holds only in-frame clones and misses some; the assay was immunoSEQ multiplex PCR. The sample holds some 48,000 clones; about 81% are singletons and the top ten take about 7.2%. Sequenced here: CD4+ or CD8+ T cells sorted from blood, sampled in a trial of the OX40 agonist ivuxolimab. The receptor set was obtained from an adult with an advanced solid tumor such as melanoma, head and neck, liver or kidney cancer.

This clone was seen only once. V usage is TRBV19 and J usage is TRBJ2-5; TRBD2 aligns across 7 bases. Germline trimming cut 3 bases from V and 2 bases from J; bases unmatched to any gene: 9. CDR3 length: 16 residues. Germline V gene data show CDR1 as LNHDA and CDR2 as SQIVND (reference sequence). The CDR3 DNA sequence: TGTGCCAGTAGTATTGGCGGGAGCAGGGTACAAGAGACCCAGTACTTC. This gives the protein CASSIGGSRVQETQYF.

This clone came up once. This rearrangement joins TRBV15 to TRBJ2-1; the D gene is possibly TRBD2 (6 bases). Between the trimmed V and J ends, which lost 0 bases and 3 bases, there was a span of 12 bases. The CDR3 is 16 residues long. From germline, CDR1 is LNHNV and CDR2 YYDKDF (reference sequence). The CDR3 spells CATSRDTGSSYNEQFF. CDR3 in DNA: TGTGCCACCAGCAGAGATACCGGGAGTAGCTACAATGAGCAGTTCTTC. Complete variable domain (other parts from reference TRBV15 and TRBJ2-1): DAMVIQNPRYQVTQFGKPVTLSCSQTLNHNVMYWYQQKSSQAPKLLFHYYDKDFNNEADTPDNFQSRRPNTSFCFLDIRSPGLGDTAMYLCATSRDTGSSYNEQFFGPGTRLTVL.

The chain employs TRBV10-3 and TRBJ1-2, with a possible D match to TRBD1 (5 bases). Trimming left V 0 bases short and J 7 bases short, with 24 bases between. Germline-derived CDR1 and CDR2 are ENHRY and SYGVKD. There are 18 residues in the CDR3. CDR3 in amino acids: CAISESARAGVLAGGYTF. CDR3 coding DNA: TGTGCCATCAGTGAGTCAGCGCGGGCGGGGGTTCTCGCCGGTGGCTACACCTTC.

A few counts support this clone. CDR3 coding DNA: TGTGCCAGCAGCTTAACGGGCCGGCGGGCCCAAGAGACCCAGTACTTC. Translating it yields CASSLTGRRAQETQYF. The chain carries TRBV7-2 and TRBJ2-5, with D perhaps matching TRBD2 (5 bases). The CDR3 extends over 16 amino acids. The V end lost 2 bases, the J end lost 1 base, and 14 bases lay between the germline ends. CDR1 and CDR2 (germline): SGHTA, FQGNSA.

This clone came up once. The chain combines TRBV9 with TRBJ1-1, with D perhaps matching TRBD1 (5 bases). Germline CDR1 and CDR2: SGDLS and YYNGEE. V was cut by 0 bases and J by 5 bases, with 17 bases left in between. The CDR3 spans 16 residues. The CDR3 DNA follows: TGTGCCAGCAGCGTAGATTCATTGGGGGGAGGGACTGAAGCTTTCTTT. It codes for CASSVDSLGGGTEAFF. Complete variable domain (other parts from reference TRBV9 and TRBJ1-1): DSGVTQTPKHLITATGQRVTLRCSPRSGDLSVYWYQQSLDQGLQFLIQYYNGEERAKGNILERFSAQQFPDLHSELNLSSLELGDSALYFCASSVDSLGGGTEAFFGQGTRLTVV.

The chain carries TRBV4-1 and TRBJ2-7; 11 bases agree with TRBD2. The V gene's germline CDR1 is MGHRA and CDR2 YSYEKL. The V segment lost 0 bases and the J segment 4 bases; nucleotides outside the gene matches: 5. This CDR3 is built from 16 residues. CDR3 residues: CASSQDLGTSGYEQYF. The CDR3 bases are TGCGCCAGCAGCCAAGATCTTGGGACTAGCGGATACGAGCAGTACTTC.

This rearrangement joins TRBV5-4 to TRBJ2-1, with D uncertain. CDR3 length: 14 amino acids. V was clipped by 4 bases and J by 1 base, with 9 bases between them. Germline assignment: CDR1 SGHNT and CDR2 YYREEE (reference sequence). CDR3 bases: TGTGCCAGCAGCCAGGCGCGGTCCTACAATGAGCAGTTCTTC. Protein sequence: CASSQARSYNEQFF.

The CDR3 DNA sequence: TGTGCCAGCAGAGTGGGGATGAGTGGCAATCAGCCCCAGCATTTT. This translates into CASRVGMSGNQPQHF. J is TRBJ1-5 and V is TRBV6-1, with D unclear. CDR3 length: 15 amino acids. V was shortened by 6 bases and J by 2 bases, with 14 bases between the two germline ends. The germline CDR1 and CDR2 sequences are MNHNS and SASEGT.

The chain has TRBV2 and TRBJ2-1, with 7 positions matching TRBD2. CDR1 SNHLY and CDR2 FYNNEI come from the germline V gene. This CDR3 region has 14 residues. Trimming took 7 bases from V and 3 from J; bases not matched to a gene: 6. The CDR3 nucleotides read TGTGCCAGCACTCAGCGGGAAGTCTACAATGAGCAGTTCTTC. Residues: CASTQREVYNEQFF.

The chain combines TRBV27 with TRBJ2-2; D ambiguous. Germline CDR1 is MNHEY and CDR2 is SMNVEV (reference sequence). Trimming removed 5 bases from V and 1 base from J, with 11 bases in between. The CDR3 extends over 15 amino acids. The CDR3 here is CASSLVGLNTGELFF. The CDR3 DNA sequence: TGTGCCAGCAGTCTGGTGGGCTTGAACACCGGGGAGCTGTTTTTT.

The chain recombines TRBV5-6 with TRBJ2-1, with TRBD2 matching 8 bases. Germline lookup yields CDR1 SGHDT and CDR2 YYEEEE. Trimming at V came to 0 bases and at J to 5 bases, leaving 7 bases not matched to a gene. CDR3 length: 16 residues. The CDR3 nucleotides read TGTGCCAGCAGCTTGGCCCGGAGACTAGCGAACAATGAGCAGTTCTTC. As protein: CASSLARRLANNEQFF.

CDR3 protein: CASSATSGRVTYEQYF. The DNA for the CDR3 is TGCGCCAGCAGCGCGACTAGCGGGAGGGTAACCTACGAGCAGTACTTC. The genes are TRBV5-1 and TRBJ2-7, with TRBD2 matching over 14 bases. J gave up 2 bases and V 4 bases, and 5 bases lay outside the gene matches. The germline gives CDR1 SGHRS, CDR2 YFSETQ. The CDR3 has 16 residues.

The V and J genes are TRBV6-5 and TRBJ1-1; D might be TRBD1 (6 bases). Trimming took 10 bases from V and 1 from J, leaving 13 bases between them. CDR1 and CDR2 from the germline V gene are MNHEY and SVGAGI. This CDR3 contains 13 residues. DNA for the CDR3: TGTGCCACCTCAGGACAGCAGAACACTGAAGCTTTCTTT. Translating gives CATSGQQNTEAFF.

V usage is TRBV9 and J usage is TRBJ2-3; 9 nucleotides line up with TRBD2. Germline V gene data show CDR1 as SGDLS and CDR2 as YYNGEE. This CDR3 has 16 residues. V lost 0 bases to trimming and J lost 4 bases; unmatched junction nucleotides: 6. As DNA, the CDR3 is TGTGCCAGCAGCGTAGAGGTTAGCGGGAGCGCAGATACGCAGTATTTT. Encoded protein: CASSVEVSGSADTQYF. Full variable domain (missing parts from reference TRBV9 and TRBJ2-3): DSGVTQTPKHLITATGQRVTLRCSPRSGDLSVYWYQQSLDQGLQFLIQYYNGEERAKGNILERFSAQQFPDLHSELNLSSLELGDSALYFCASSVEVSGSADTQYFGPGTRLTVL.

The chain carries TRBV15 and TRBJ2-7; 8 nucleotides align to TRBD2. CDR3 length: 16 amino acids. V trimming: 2 bases; J trimming: 2 bases; junction bases outside the gene matches: 8. Germline CDR1 LNHNV, CDR2 YYDKDF (reference sequence). The CDR3 spells CATSRTAGESTYEQYF. CDR3 DNA sequence: TGTGCCACCAGCAGAACAGCGGGGGAATCAACCTACGAGCAGTACTTC.

The chain is built from TRBV6-5 and TRBJ1-5; TRBD1 agrees at 10 bases. Trimming removed 6 bases from V and 6 bases from J; junction bases left unmatched: 8. This CDR3 spans 15 amino acids. Germline V gives CDR1 MNHEY, CDR2 SVGAGI. The CDR3 sequence: CASSPTGGVVQPQHF. CDR3 nucleotides: TGTGCCAGCAGCCCGACAGGGGGCGTAGTTCAGCCCCAGCATTTT.

The chain recombines TRBV7-9 with TRBJ2-3; D not certain. The V and J ends lost 7 bases and 1 base respectively, with 18 bases between them. This CDR3 is built from 16 residues. Germline V gives CDR1 SEHNR, CDR2 FQNEAQ (reference sequence). CDR3 in amino acids: CASTVIGEGGTDTQYF. Here the CDR3 DNA reads TGTGCCAGCACCGTCATTGGGGAAGGAGGCACAGATACGCAGTATTTT.

The V and J genes are TRBV27 and TRBJ2-1, with D uncertain. CDR1 MNHEY and CDR2 SMNVEV come from the germline V gene (reference sequence). V lost 3 bases and J 9 bases, leaving 12 bases between the germline ends. The CDR3 consists of 13 residues. CDR3 in DNA: TGTGCCAGCAGTTTCGATGGGGTTGGTGAGCAGTTCTTC. Its protein product is CASSFDGVGEQFF.

This rearrangement joins TRBV11-2 to TRBJ2-1; no clear D gene. Trimming took 3 bases from V and 8 from J, leaving 11 bases between them. Germline CDR1 and CDR2: SGHAT and FQNNGV. The CDR3 length is 13 residues. DNA of the CDR3: TGTGCCAGCAGCTTTTTTCGTCTAGATGAGCAGTTCTTC. Translated, it gives CASSFFRLDEQFF.

The chain is built from TRBV5-1 and TRBJ2-3; D not resolved. Trimming stripped 0 bases from V and 7 bases from J, with 9 bases between. The V gene's germline CDR1 is SGHRS and CDR2 YFSETQ. The CDR3 is 13 residues long. The CDR3 nucleotides are TGCGCCAGCAGCTTGGCTAGTAGGTATACGCAGTATTTT. It specifies CASSLASRYTQYF.

The chain carries TRBV19 and TRBJ2-5; the D is unclear. The V end was cut by 3 bases, the J end by 3 bases, with 8 bases between. The CDR3 spans 13 residues. Germline lookup yields CDR1 LNHDA and CDR2 SQIVND (reference sequence). In DNA, the CDR3 is TGTGCCAGTAGTATCGGCCGAGAAGAGACCCAGTACTTC. This sequence encodes CASSIGREETQYF.

The chain is built from TRBV6-1 and TRBJ2-5, with TRBD2 as a possible D gene (6 bases). With the DNA end fitting TRBJ2-7 better, the J assignment may be wrong. Germline assignment: CDR1 MNHNS and CDR2 SASEGT. The CDR3 loop spans 14 amino acids. CDR3: CASSEVGGNYEQYF. CDR3 in DNA: TGTGCCAGCAGTGAAGTCGGGGGTAACTACGAGCAGTACTTC.

V gene TRBV5-8 combines with J gene TRBJ1-4; a weak D match, TRBD1 (5 bases). The V end was cut by 4 bases, the J end by 2 bases, with 9 bases between. CDR1 and CDR2 (germline): SGHTS, YDEGEE. The CDR3 totals 14 residues. CDR3 in DNA: TGTGCCAGCAGCAGGACACTGACTAATGAAAAACTGTTTTTT. This sequence encodes CASSRTLTNEKLFF.

The chain uses TRBV6-5 and TRBJ2-2; 7 bases are a match to TRBD1. V gave up 2 bases and J gave up 2 bases; unmatched junction bases: 2. The CDR3 length is 15 residues. Germline CDR1 reads MNHEY; CDR2 reads SVGAGI. DNA for the CDR3: TGTGCCAGCAGTTACGGGACAGATAACACCGGGGAGCTGTTTTTT. Protein: CASSYGTDNTGELFF.

V usage is TRBV5-6 and J usage is TRBJ2-7, with D possibly matching TRBD2 (5 bases). In germline, CDR1 is SGHDT, CDR2 YYEEEE. Trimming stripped 7 bases from V and 1 base from J, with 15 bases between. This CDR3 contains 14 residues. The CDR3 region is CASRRAGSSYEQYF. CDR3 in DNA: TGTGCCAGCCGGCGGGCGGGTTCTTCCTACGAGCAGTACTTC.

This rearrangement joins TRBV4-3 to TRBJ1-6; D gene uncertain. Trimming shortened V by 0 bases and J by 6 bases, and 21 bases separated the two germline ends. The V gene's germline CDR1 is LGHNA and CDR2 YSLEER. CDR3 length: 19 amino acids. The CDR3 here is CASSQDWARQIQFNSPLHF. The CDR3 DNA reads TGCGCCAGCAGCCAAGACTGGGCCCGCCAAATCCAATTTAATTCACCCCTCCACTTT.

The V and J genes are TRBV6-5 and TRBJ2-7; 7 positions agree with TRBD2. The trim removed 2 bases at V and 0 bases at J, leaving 7 bases unmatched. In germline, CDR1 is MNHEY, CDR2 SVGAGI. The CDR3 runs 16 residues. DNA for the CDR3: TGTGCCAGCAGTTACGACGCCCTAGCGGTCTCCTACGAGCAGTACTTC. It is translated as CASSYDALAVSYEQYF.

CDR3 loop: CATRLAGGDEQFF. CDR3 coding DNA: TGTGCCACCCGACTAGCGGGAGGTGATGAGCAGTTCTTC. This chain links TRBV6-1 with TRBJ2-1, with 13 positions matching TRBD2. Germline lookup yields CDR1 MNHNS and CDR2 SASEGT. This CDR3 is built from 13 residues. The V and J ends lost 10 bases and 8 bases, in that order; junction bases with no gene match: 5.

The rearrangement joins TRBV14 to TRBJ1-2; D possibly corresponds to TRBD1 (5 bases). Germline V gene data show CDR1 as SGHDN and CDR2 as FVKESK. The CDR3 is made up of 14 amino acids. V lost 5 bases and J 4 bases, leaving 14 bases between the germline ends. CDR3 bases: TGTGCCAGCAGCACAAGCGGGGGTGGCTATGGCTACACCTTC. Translated: CASSTSGGGYGYTF.